A selection of T cell receptor beta chains follows, all from one sample in a study of vaccination effects on CD4 cells after COVID-19. Their antigens are not known. Libraries were prepared by immunoSEQ multiplex PCR; TCRdb keeps only in-frame clonotypes and omits some of them. The repertoire includes 25,000 to 35,000 clones, around 70% of them detected once, and around 30% sits in the top ten. Sample: CD4+ T cells from PBMCs cultured with HCoV-229E spike peptides, taken before COVID-19 vaccination. These receptors were collected from a human donor who received a COVID-19 vaccine. CDR3s include the opening cysteine and the closing phenylalanine or tryptophan. Each record gives: CDR3 protein, CDR3 DNA, D gene, clone size, V gene, J gene. The D gene is left open where the match is weak. Clone size is given for some rows only: seen once, a few or many times, or a class if the clone is expanded.

CDR3 protein: CATSGSGKSNYGYTF
CDR3 DNA: TGTGCCACCAGTGGCTCGGGGAAGTCCAACTATGGCTACACCTTC
D gene: -
clone size: -
V gene: TRBV24-1
J gene: TRBJ1-2

CDR3 protein: CASSQDFGGATDTQYF
CDR3 DNA: TGTGCCAGCAGCCAAGACTTCGGGGGGGCGACAGATACGCAGTATTTT
D gene: TRBD2
clone size: -
V gene: TRBV4-2
J gene: TRBJ2-3

CDR3 protein: CASSLGDAGNYGYTF
CDR3 DNA: TGCGCCAGCAGCTTGGGGGACGCAGGAAACTATGGCTACACCTTC
D gene: -
clone size: -
V gene: TRBV5-1
J gene: TRBJ1-2

CDR3 protein: CASRDTYEQYF
CDR3 DNA: TGTGCCAGCAGGGACACCTACGAGCAGTACTTC
D gene: -
clone size: -
V gene: TRBV2
J gene: TRBJ2-7

CDR3 protein: CASSLGQDNTEAFF
CDR3 DNA: TGTGCCAGCAGCTTGGGCCAGGACAACACTGAAGCTTTCTTT
D gene: -
clone size: -
V gene: TRBV5-8
J gene: TRBJ1-1

CDR3 protein: CASSHADYKNTGELFF
CDR3 DNA: TGCGCCAGCAGCCACGCCGATTACAAGAACACCGGGGAGCTGTTTTTT
D gene: -
clone size: once
V gene: TRBV4-1
J gene: TRBJ2-2

CDR3 protein: CASSSTAMNTEAFF
CDR3 DNA: TGTGCCAGCAGTTCTACAGCAATGAACACTGAAGCTTTCTTT
D gene: -
clone size: few
V gene: TRBV28
J gene: TRBJ1-1

CDR3 protein: CASSLGGAGSNQPQHF
CDR3 DNA: TGCGCCAGCAGCTTGGGAGGGGCAGGAAGCAATCAGCCCCAGCATTTT
D gene: -
clone size: -
V gene: TRBV5-1
J gene: TRBJ1-5

CDR3 protein: CASSPGTANTEAFF
CDR3 DNA: TGTGCCAGCAGCCCTGGAACGGCGAACACTGAAGCTTTCTTT
D gene: -
clone size: few
V gene: TRBV7-8
J gene: TRBJ1-1

CDR3 protein: CASSHGQNYGYTF
CDR3 DNA: TGTGCCAGCAGCCACGGACAGAACTATGGCTACACCTTC
D gene: -
clone size: -
V gene: TRBV7-8
J gene: TRBJ1-2

CDR3 protein: CASSLFRMNTEAFF
CDR3 DNA: TGTGCCAGCAGTTTATTCCGAATGAACACTGAAGCTTTCTTT
D gene: -
clone size: -
V gene: TRBV27
J gene: TRBJ1-1

CDR3 protein: CASSNYKGYTF
CDR3 DNA: TGTGCCAGTAGTAACTACAAGGGCTACACCTTC
D gene: -
clone size: -
V gene: TRBV19
J gene: TRBJ1-2

CDR3 protein: CASSYQGTRSGELFF
CDR3 DNA: TGCGCCAGCAGCTACCAGGGGACAAGATCCGGGGAGCTGTTTTTT
D gene: -
clone size: once
V gene: TRBV5-1
J gene: TRBJ2-2

CDR3 protein: CASRLTSGGHSYEQYF
CDR3 DNA: TGTGCCAGCAGGCTGACGTCCGGGGGGCACTCCTACGAGCAGTACTTC
D gene: -
clone size: once
V gene: TRBV5-4
J gene: TRBJ2-7

CDR3 protein: CASSGQANTGELFF
CDR3 DNA: TGTGCCAGCAGCGGACAGGCGAACACCGGGGAGCTGTTTTTT
D gene: TRBD1
clone size: -
V gene: TRBV7-9
J gene: TRBJ2-2

CDR3 protein: CASSPQGGLVNTEAFF
CDR3 DNA: TGTGCCAGCTCACCCCAAGGGGGCTTAGTAAACACTGAAGCTTTCTTT
D gene: TRBD1
clone size: once
V gene: TRBV18
J gene: TRBJ1-1

CDR3 protein: CASSSGYPEAFF
CDR3 DNA: TGTGCCAGCTCATCAGGGTACCCTGAAGCTTTCTTT
D gene: -
clone size: -
V gene: TRBV2
J gene: TRBJ1-1

CDR3 protein: CASSLTGSAYEQYF
CDR3 DNA: TGCGCCAGCAGCTTGACGGGGTCCGCCTACGAGCAGTACTTC
D gene: -
clone size: -
V gene: TRBV5-1
J gene: TRBJ2-7

CDR3 protein: CASSQDHRQGRNEKLFF
CDR3 DNA: TGTGCCAGCAGCCAAGATCATCGGCAGGGGAGGAATGAAAAACTGTTTTTT
D gene: -
clone size: -
V gene: TRBV4-2
J gene: TRBJ1-4

CDR3 protein: CASCSDQKNNEQFF
CDR3 DNA: TGTGCCAGTTGCTCGGACCAAAAAAACAATGAGCAGTTCTTC
D gene: -
clone size: once
V gene: TRBV19
J gene: TRBJ2-1

CDR3 protein: CASSEAGGVYYGYTF
CDR3 DNA: TGTGCCAGCAGTGAAGCGGGCGGGGTCTACTATGGCTACACCTTC
D gene: -
clone size: few
V gene: TRBV6-1
J gene: TRBJ1-2

CDR3 protein: CASSLFDQPQHF
CDR3 DNA: TGTGCCAGCAGCTTATTCGATCAGCCCCAGCATTTT
D gene: -
clone size: few
V gene: TRBV7-8
J gene: TRBJ1-5

CDR3 protein: CARSFNSPLHF
CDR3 DNA: TGTGCCAGAAGCTTCAATTCACCCCTCCACTTT
D gene: -
clone size: -
V gene: TRBV5-3
J gene: TRBJ1-6

CDR3 protein: CSASGQGRTF
CDR3 DNA: TGCAGTGCTAGCGGACAGGGAAGGACCTTC
D gene: TRBD1
clone size: -
V gene: TRBV20-1
J gene: TRBJ1-2

CDR3 protein: CASSLRLQGALNEKLFF
CDR3 DNA: TGTGCCAGCAGCTTGAGACTACAGGGGGCCTTAAATGAAAAACTGTTTTTT
D gene: TRBD1
clone size: -
V gene: TRBV5-6
J gene: TRBJ1-4

CDR3 protein: CSVSMSRETQYF
CDR3 DNA: TGCAGCGTCTCCATGTCCCGAGAGACCCAGTACTTC
D gene: -
clone size: -
V gene: TRBV29-1
J gene: TRBJ2-5

CDR3 protein: CASSLLAGGKETQYF
CDR3 DNA: TGTGCCAGCAGTCTACTAGCGGGGGGAAAGGAGACCCAGTACTTC
D gene: TRBD2
clone size: many
V gene: TRBV6-5
J gene: TRBJ2-5

CDR3 protein: CASTYTTNEKLFF
CDR3 DNA: TGTGCCAGTACCTATACAACTAATGAAAAACTGTTTTTT
D gene: -
clone size: -
V gene: TRBV19
J gene: TRBJ1-4

CDR3 protein: CASSPGLAGRTGELFF
CDR3 DNA: TGTGCCAGCTCACCAGGGTTGGCAGGGCGCACCGGGGAGCTGTTTTTT
D gene: -
clone size: -
V gene: TRBV18
J gene: TRBJ2-2

CDR3 protein: CASSHRLAGAVEQFF
CDR3 DNA: TGTGCCAGCAGCCACCGACTAGCGGGAGCGGTTGAGCAGTTCTTC
D gene: TRBD2
clone size: -
V gene: TRBV14
J gene: TRBJ2-1

CDR3 protein: CASKSGIGSTDTQYF
CDR3 DNA: TGTGCCAGCAAATCGGGGATCGGTAGCACAGATACGCAGTATTTT
D gene: -
clone size: -
V gene: TRBV6-5
J gene: TRBJ2-3

CDR3 protein: CASSVSGRLNTGELFF
CDR3 DNA: TGTGCCAGCAGTGTCTCGGGACGGTTGAACACCGGGGAGCTGTTTTTT
D gene: -
clone size: -
V gene: TRBV25-1
J gene: TRBJ2-2

CDR3 protein: CASATNRDNEQYF
CDR3 DNA: TGTGCCAGCGCTACCAACAGGGATAACGAGCAGTACTTC
D gene: -
clone size: -
V gene: TRBV19
J gene: TRBJ2-7

CDR3 protein: CSVGGQGLPTEAFF
CDR3 DNA: TGCAGCGTGGGGGGGCAGGGGCTGCCCACTGAAGCTTTCTTT
D gene: -
clone size: -
V gene: TRBV29-1
J gene: TRBJ1-1

CDR3 protein: CASSLASGDYGYTF
CDR3 DNA: TGCGCCAGCAGCTTGGCCTCGGGGGACTATGGCTACACCTTC
D gene: -
clone size: few
V gene: TRBV5-1
J gene: TRBJ1-2

CDR3 protein: CASSQEPARDTEAFF
CDR3 DNA: TGTGCCAGCAGCCAAGAACCAGCGAGGGACACTGAAGCTTTCTTT
D gene: -
clone size: -
V gene: TRBV4-2
J gene: TRBJ1-1

CDR3 protein: CASSQDQGLGTQYF
CDR3 DNA: TGCGCCAGCAGCCAAGATCAGGGGTTGGGTACGCAGTATTTT
D gene: -
clone size: -
V gene: TRBV4-1
J gene: TRBJ2-3

CDR3 protein: CASSLGTAVNTEAFF
CDR3 DNA: TGTGCCAGCAGCCTCGGGACAGCTGTGAACACTGAAGCTTTCTTT
D gene: TRBD1
clone size: -
V gene: TRBV3-1/TRBV3-2
J gene: TRBJ1-1

CDR3 protein: CASTPGQGTNEQYF
CDR3 DNA: TGTGCCAGCACTCCGGGACAGGGGACGAACGAGCAGTACTTC
D gene: TRBD1
clone size: -
V gene: TRBV25-1
J gene: TRBJ2-7

CDR3 protein: CASSPGRGAWTEAFF
CDR3 DNA: TGTGCCAGCAGCCCGGGTAGGGGCGCGTGGACTGAAGCTTTCTTT
D gene: -
clone size: -
V gene: TRBV11-2
J gene: TRBJ1-1

CDR3 protein: CASSLGGAQNTEAFF
CDR3 DNA: TGCGCCAGCAGCTTGGGGGGGGCCCAGAACACTGAAGCTTTCTTT
D gene: -
clone size: once
V gene: TRBV5-1
J gene: TRBJ1-1

CDR3 protein: CASRVASGANVLTF
CDR3 DNA: TGTGCCAGCAGGGTAGCATCTGGGGCCAACGTCCTGACTTTC
D gene: -
clone size: -
V gene: TRBV2
J gene: TRBJ2-6

CDR3 protein: CASSLAGGTGVHGYGYTF
CDR3 DNA: TGTGCCAGCAGCTTAGCCGGAGGGACAGGGGTTCATGGGTATGGCTACACCTTC
D gene: TRBD1
clone size: -
V gene: TRBV5-4
J gene: TRBJ1-2

CDR3 protein: CASSRGAAGNTIYF
CDR3 DNA: TGTGCCAGCTCACGGGGGGCTGCTGGAAACACCATATATTTT
D gene: -
clone size: -
V gene: TRBV18
J gene: TRBJ1-3

CDR3 protein: CASNRDRELPLHF
CDR3 DNA: TGTGCCAGCAACCGGGACAGGGAGTTACCCCTCCACTTT
D gene: TRBD1
clone size: -
V gene: TRBV7-2
J gene: TRBJ1-6

CDR3 protein: CASSEYPGGIYEQYF
CDR3 DNA: TGTGCCAGCAGTGAATACCCAGGGGGAATCTACGAGCAGTACTTC
D gene: TRBD1
clone size: -
V gene: TRBV6-1
J gene: TRBJ2-7

CDR3 protein: CASSPQGANTEAFF
CDR3 DNA: TGTGCCAGCAGCCCCCAGGGGGCGAACACTGAAGCTTTCTTT
D gene: TRBD1
clone size: -
V gene: TRBV7-9
J gene: TRBJ1-1

CDR3 protein: CASSDRQGASYEQYF
CDR3 DNA: TGTGCCAGCAGTGACAGACAGGGCGCCTCCTACGAGCAGTACTTC
D gene: TRBD1
clone size: -
V gene: TRBV2
J gene: TRBJ2-7

CDR3 protein: CASSPTSGSYNEQFF
CDR3 DNA: TGTGCCAGCAGCCCTACTAGCGGGAGTTACAATGAGCAGTTCTTC
D gene: TRBD2
clone size: few
V gene: TRBV2
J gene: TRBJ2-1

CDR3 protein: CASRPGQGEPGANVLTF
CDR3 DNA: TGTGCCAGCAGGCCCGGACAGGGGGAACCTGGGGCCAACGTCCTGACTTTC
D gene: TRBD1
clone size: -
V gene: TRBV27
J gene: TRBJ2-6

CDR3 protein: CASSPEGPGELFF
CDR3 DNA: TGTGCCAGCAGCCCCGAAGGGCCCGGGGAGCTGTTTTTT
D gene: -
clone size: -
V gene: TRBV11-3
J gene: TRBJ2-2